This T cell receptor (beta chain) was retrieved from a study of blood T cell repertoires in COVID-19. Authors' processing steps: Researchers report that nucleated cell counts were estimated from reference gene primer amplification. TCRdb keeps only in-frame clones here, not all; method: immunoSEQ multiplex PCR. That table supplies the V and J calls and clone size; D and trimming were determined from the DNA. The sample consists of under 200,000 clones, about 80% of them appearing once. CDR1 and CDR2 (germline): MGHRA, YSYEKL. Trimming took off 0 bases at V and 7 bases at J, with 12 bases between the two ends. The CDR3 has 15 amino acids. The sample holds one count of this clone.

This chain links TRBV4-1 with TRBJ2-2; D not resolved. The specimen sequenced was PBMCs or T cells enriched from blood (not recorded which). The receptor was derived from a man aged 50-59 years who had recovered from COVID-19. The CDR3 sequence: CASSQDQPVYGELFF. Here the CDR3 DNA reads TGCGCCAGCAGCCAAGATCAACCGGTCTACGGGGAGCTGTTTTTT.